The 9 T cell receptor beta chains given below trace back to one sample, sequenced in a study of Ad26.COV2.S vaccination and SARS-CoV-2 variants. Noted treatment: roughly 19 received Ad26.COV2.S at low or high dose, single or two shots; roughly five received placebo; per-sample allocation not given. All samples were drawn on day 63, counting from the first vaccine or placebo injection. The table came from immunoSEQ multiplex PCR; TCRdb's copy has only in-frame clones and leaves some out. The repertoire has around 340,000 clones, around nine tenths of them found once; the top ten carry around a tenth. The material sequenced was peripheral blood, taken in a trial of Ad26.COV2.S vaccine versus placebo. Receptor source: a person between 18 and 65 years old who received the Ad26.COV2.S COVID-19 vaccine or a placebo.

The chain has TRBV28 and TRBJ2-3, with 8 positions matching TRBD2. V was pared by 4 bases and J by 5 bases, with 8 bases of the junction left unmatched. This CDR3 contains 15 residues. Germline CDR1 reads MDHEN; CDR2 reads SYDVKM. CDR3 sequence: CASSSIAGLLDTQYF. The DNA for the CDR3 is TGTGCCAGCAGTTCTATAGCGGGGCTGTTAGATACGCAGTATTTT.

The gene calls are TRBV25-1 and TRBJ1-1; possible D gene TRBD1, 6 bases. Trimming stripped 3 bases from V and 5 bases from J, with 16 bases between. The CDR3 consists of 15 residues. CDR1 and CDR2 (germline): MGHDK, SYGVNS. CDR3 loop: CASSDRGGLRTEAFF. In DNA form, the CDR3 reads TGTGCCAGCAGTGATCGCGGGGGGCTGAGGACTGAAGCTTTCTTT.

The rearrangement joins TRBV21-1 to TRBJ1-5. TRBV21-1 is reported as a pseudogene. The CDR3 loop spans 19 amino acids. The CDR3 region has the DNA TGTGCCAGCAGCTCGTCGGACGCTCCTTTTCTCTATAGCAATCAGCCCCAGCATTTT. It translates to CASSSSDAPFLYSNQPQHF.

The chain links TRBV7-9 to TRBJ1-1, with TRBD1 as a possible D gene (5 bases). V shed 2 bases and J shed 5 bases, with 18 bases lying between them. Per germline, CDR1 SEHNR and CDR2 FQNEAQ (reference sequence). This CDR3 is built from 16 residues. CDR3 in amino acids: CASSLMFVGAGTEAFF. The CDR3 bases are TGTGCCAGCAGCTTAATGTTTGTCGGGGCTGGAACTGAAGCTTTCTTT.

The CDR3 loop is CASSLGQGASATNEKLFF. CDR3 in DNA: TGTGCCAGCAGCTTAGGGCAGGGGGCTTCGGCAACTAATGAAAAACTGTTTTTT. The rearrangement joins TRBV7-2 to TRBJ1-4; 8 positions agree with TRBD1. The CDR3 has 18 amino acids. Germline V lookup: CDR1 SGHTA, CDR2 FQGNSA. The V segment lost 1 base and the J segment 0 bases; nucleotides outside the gene matches: 7.

The chain joins TRBV2 to TRBJ2-7; D remains unclear. Germline CDR1 SNHLY, CDR2 FYNNEI. V gave up 5 bases and J gave up 6 bases, with 5 bases separating them. This CDR3 has 10 residues. The CDR3, as DNA: TGTGCCAGCAGTTTTTCCGAGCAGTACTTC. Its translation: CASSFSEQYF.

CDR3 DNA sequence: TGTGCCAGCAGTCTCCCTCCAGAGACCCAGTACTTC. Its translation: CASSLPPETQYF. The chain recombines TRBV2 with TRBJ2-5; D gene uncertain. CDR3 size: 12 residues. Germline lookup yields CDR1 SNHLY and CDR2 FYNNEI. V was shortened by 5 bases and J by 4 bases, with 8 bases between the two germline ends.

The chain combines TRBV18 with TRBJ2-7, with 7 bases that match TRBD1. J gave up 6 bases and V 5 bases, and 10 bases lay outside the gene matches. Germline V gives CDR1 KGHSH, CDR2 LQKENI. This CDR3 is built from 14 residues. CDR3 protein: CASSRDSVLPEQYF. CDR3 DNA sequence: TGTGCCAGCTCAAGGGACAGCGTTCTCCCCGAGCAGTACTTC.

The chain couples TRBV5-4 to TRBJ2-7; D may match TRBD1 or TRBD2 (7 bases each). Per germline, CDR1 SGHNT and CDR2 YYREEE (reference sequence). The CDR3 covers 16 residues. With 4 bases removed from V and 5 bases from J, the gap between germline ends came to 22 bases. The DNA of the CDR3 is TGTGCCAGCAGCCCCAACGGGGGCAGGGGGGGAGACGAGCAGTACTTC. It encodes CASSPNGGRGGDEQYF.